This T cell receptor beta chain was obtained from a study of blood T cell repertoires in COVID-19. Study details: The United States, Italy and Spain supplied acute and convalescent COVID-19 samples. PBMCs, B-cell-depleted T cells, or T cells provided the cDNA or gDNA that made up the material.

Germline assignment: CDR1 LGHNA and CDR2 YNFKEQ. The CDR3 runs to 16 residues. Study processing details: Scientists estimated how many nucleated cells there were by amplifying reference gene primers. Sequenced by immunoSEQ multiplex PCR; TCRdb stores in-frame clones only, minus some. From that table come the V and J calls and clone size; the DNA was used to work out D and trimming. In the table there are fewer than 150,000 clones, roughly 85% of which are singletons. With respect to this clone: One end of the junction does not line up with germline, which may come from a read error.

The V gene is TRBV4-2, the J gene TRBJ2-3; 7 positions agree with TRBD2. The sequencing sample was made of peripheral blood. The receptor was derived from a human donor in a cohort sampled during active COVID-19. CDR3 sequence reads: CASSMFGTTLTYTQYF. The CDR3 DNA follows: TGTGCCAGCAGCATGTTCGGGACTACCCTCACATATACGCAGTATTTT.